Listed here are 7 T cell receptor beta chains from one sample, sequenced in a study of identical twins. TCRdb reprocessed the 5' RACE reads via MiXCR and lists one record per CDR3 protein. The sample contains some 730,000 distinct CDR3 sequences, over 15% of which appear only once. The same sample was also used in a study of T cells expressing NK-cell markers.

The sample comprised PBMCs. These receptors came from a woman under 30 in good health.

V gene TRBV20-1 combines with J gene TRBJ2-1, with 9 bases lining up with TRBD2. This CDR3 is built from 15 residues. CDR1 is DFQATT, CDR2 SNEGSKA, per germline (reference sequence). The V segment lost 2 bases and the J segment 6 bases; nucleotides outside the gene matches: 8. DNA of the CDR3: TGCAGTGCTAGACGTTTAAGCGGGAGGTCCAATGAGCAGTTCTTC. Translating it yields CSARRLSGRSNEQFF.

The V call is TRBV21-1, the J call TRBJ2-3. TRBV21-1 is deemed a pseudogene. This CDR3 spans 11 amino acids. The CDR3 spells CASKKVRTQYF. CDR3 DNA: TGTGCTAGCAAGAAGGTCCGTACGCAGTATTTT.

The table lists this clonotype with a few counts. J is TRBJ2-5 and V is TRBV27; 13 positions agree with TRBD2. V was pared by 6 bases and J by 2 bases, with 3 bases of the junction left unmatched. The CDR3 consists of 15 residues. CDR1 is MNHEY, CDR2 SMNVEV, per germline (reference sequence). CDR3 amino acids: CASRGLAGLQETQYF. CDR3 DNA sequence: TGTGCCAGCAGGGGACTAGCGGGGTTACAAGAGACCCAGTACTTC.

Here the CDR3 DNA reads TGTGCCAGCAGCTTCCCTCTGTCGCCCTATGGCTACACCTTC. Translating it yields CASSFPLSPYGYTF. This chain links TRBV5-6 with TRBJ1-2; D call uncertain. CDR3 length equals 14 residues. Deletions cut 2 bases from V and 4 bases from J, with 12 bases between. Germline values: CDR1 SGHDT, CDR2 YYEEEE.

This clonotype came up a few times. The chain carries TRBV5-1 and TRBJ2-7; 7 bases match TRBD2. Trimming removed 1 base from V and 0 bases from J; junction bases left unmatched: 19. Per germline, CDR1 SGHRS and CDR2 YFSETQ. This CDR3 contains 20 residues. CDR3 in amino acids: CASSLLLGPGGGGGSYEQYF. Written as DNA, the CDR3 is TGCGCCAGCAGCTTGCTTTTGGGACCGGGAGGCGGGGGAGGCTCCTACGAGCAGTACTTC.

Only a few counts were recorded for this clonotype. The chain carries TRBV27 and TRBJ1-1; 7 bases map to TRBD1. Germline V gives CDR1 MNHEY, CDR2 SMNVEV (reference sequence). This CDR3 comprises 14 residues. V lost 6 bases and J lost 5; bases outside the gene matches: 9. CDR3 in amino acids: CASRKTGSNTEAFF. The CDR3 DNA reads TGTGCCAGCAGGAAGACAGGGTCGAATACTGAAGCTTTCTTT.

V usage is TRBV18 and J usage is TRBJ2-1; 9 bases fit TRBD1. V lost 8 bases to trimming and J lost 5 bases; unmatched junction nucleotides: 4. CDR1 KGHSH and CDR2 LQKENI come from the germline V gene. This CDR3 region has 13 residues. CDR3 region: CASKGQGHNEQFF. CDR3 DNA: TGTGCCAGCAAGGGACAGGGTCACAATGAGCAGTTCTTC.